Below, 22 T cell receptor beta chains from the same sample are listed, as sequenced in a study of identical twins. TCRdb reprocessed the 5' RACE reads via MiXCR and lists one record per CDR3 protein. The sample shows roughly 720,000 distinct CDR3 sequences, 18% of them seen only once. This sample was shared with a second study, whose subject was T cells expressing NK-cell markers.

The sample was PBMCs. These receptor sequences come from a woman aged 18-29 years in good health.

The gene calls are TRBV18 and TRBJ2-7; D is uncertain. Germline CDR1 is KGHSH and CDR2 is LQKENI. The CDR3 loop spans 14 amino acids. V was pared by 5 bases and J by 5 bases, with 16 bases between. The CDR3 region is CASSRQVPPNEQYF. The CDR3 nucleotides are TGTGCCAGCTCAAGGCAAGTGCCCCCAAACGAGCAGTACTTC.

The rearrangement joins TRBV6-1 to TRBJ1-1; 7 nucleotides line up with TRBD1. This CDR3 is 14 amino acids long. V lost 4 bases, J lost 3 bases, and 5 bases stayed unmatched. Looked up from germline, CDR1 is MNHNS and CDR2 is SASEGT. This chain's CDR3 is CASSARDRDTEAFF. The CDR3 region has the DNA TGTGCCAGCAGTGCCCGGGACAGAGACACTGAAGCTTTCTTT.

This clonotype occurred many times. J is TRBJ2-7 and V is TRBV20-1; TRBD1 agrees at 9 bases. In germline, CDR1 is DFQATT, CDR2 SNEGSKA (reference sequence). The CDR3 extends over 12 amino acids. V shed 5 bases, J shed 6 bases, and the junction held 5 bases outside the gene matches. The chain's CDR3 is CSAYDRGIEQYF. The CDR3 DNA sequence: TGCAGTGCTTACGACAGGGGGATCGAGCAGTACTTC.

This clonotype was detected a few times. This rearrangement joins TRBV6-2 or TRBV6-3 to TRBJ2-2, with 12 bases aligning to TRBD2. This CDR3 region has 17 residues. Germline assignment: CDR1 MNHEY and CDR2 SVGEGT. After removal of 4 bases from V and 6 bases from J, the junction contained 9 bases not matched to a gene. Here the CDR3 reads CASSLGRLAGVPGELFF. CDR3 coding DNA: TGTGCCAGCAGTTTGGGCCGACTAGCGGGAGTCCCCGGGGAGCTGTTTTTT.

This clonotype was recorded at least ten times. The V call is TRBV29-1, the J call TRBJ2-1, with TRBD2 as a possible D gene (5 bases). The germline V gene has CDR1 SQVTM and CDR2 ANQGSEA. CDR3 length: 10 amino acids. Here the CDR3 reads CSAGYNEQFF. The CDR3 nucleotides read TGCAGTGCGGGCTACAATGAGCAGTTCTTC.

The rearrangement joins TRBV27 to TRBJ2-3; D perhaps matches TRBD1 (5 bases). Trimming left V 7 bases short and J 0 bases short, with 8 bases between. CDR1 is MNHEY and CDR2 is SMNVEV in the germline V gene (reference sequence). CDR3 length equals 13 residues. The CDR3 loop reads CASTRTSTDTQYF. The CDR3 DNA reads TGTGCCAGCACCCGGACAAGCACAGATACGCAGTATTTT.

This chain links TRBV5-1 with TRBJ2-3; D not resolved. Between the trimmed V and J ends, which lost 0 bases and 0 bases, there was a span of 8 bases. Germline V CDR1 and CDR2: SGHRS, YFSETQ. CDR3 size: 15 residues. CDR3 protein: CASSLAGWSTDTQYF. The CDR3 nucleotides read TGCGCCAGCAGCTTGGCCGGCTGGAGCACAGATACGCAGTATTTT.

This chain connects TRBV4-3 to TRBJ2-3, with a tentative D call TRBD2 (6 bases). Germline CDR1 reads LGHNA; CDR2 reads YSLEER. This CDR3 comprises 17 residues. V was cut by 1 base and J by 7 bases, with 21 bases left in between. The CDR3 DNA follows: TGCGCCAGCAGCCAAGGGTGGCCTAGCGCAACCCTCCATACGCAGTATTTT. This sequence encodes CASSQGWPSATLHTQYF.

This clonotype is a singleton in its sample. The gene calls are TRBV18 and TRBJ2-5; D possibly corresponds to TRBD1 (6 bases). With 4 bases removed from V and 4 bases from J, the gap between germline ends came to 16 bases. CDR3 length equals 15 residues. From germline, CDR1 is KGHSH and CDR2 LQKENI. CDR3 amino acids: CASSQTVGAGETQYF. The CDR3 region has the DNA TGTGCCAGCTCACAGACAGTGGGGGCCGGAGAGACCCAGTACTTC.

This clonotype occurred a few times. V and J are TRBV10-3 and TRBJ1-2, with D unresolved. V was shortened by 7 bases and J by 1 base, with 7 bases between the two germline ends. This CDR3 is 12 amino acids long. Germline V gene data show CDR1 as ENHRY and CDR2 as SYGVKD. The CDR3 DNA follows: TGTGCCATCAACAATTTTAACTATGGCTACACCTTC. This translates into CAINNFNYGYTF.

The V gene is TRBV20-1, the J gene TRBJ1-1; D remains unclear. CDR1 DFQATT and CDR2 SNEGSKA come from the germline V gene (reference sequence). The CDR3 totals 13 residues. V shed 7 bases and J shed 2 bases, with 14 bases lying between them. The CDR3 spells CSVMNSHNTEAFF. In DNA, the CDR3 is TGCAGTGTGATGAACAGCCATAACACTGAAGCTTTCTTT.

This clonotype was recorded a few times. The gene calls are TRBV7-2 and TRBJ1-6; D possibly corresponds to TRBD1 (5 bases). The CDR3 sequence is 14 residues long. Germline V gene data show CDR1 as SGHTA and CDR2 as FQGNSA. V lost 1 base to trimming and J lost 9 bases, with 10 bases between them. The CDR3, as DNA: TGTGCCAGCAGCTTAGATTCGGGGGTTTCACCCCTCCACTTT. It encodes CASSLDSGVSPLHF.

The chain uses TRBV9 and TRBJ2-7, with TRBD2 identical over 8 bases. Trimming at V came to 5 bases and at J to 7 bases, leaving 11 bases not matched to a gene. CDR3 length: 14 amino acids. Germline V CDR1 and CDR2: SGDLS, YYNGEE. In DNA form, the CDR3 reads TGTGCCAGCAGTCAGAGGGGTAGCGGGATTGAGCAGTACTTC. It yields the protein CASSQRGSGIEQYF.

The rearrangement joins TRBV5-1 to TRBJ1-1; no reliable D call. This CDR3 is 15 amino acids long. V was pared by 0 bases and J by 2 bases, with 11 bases between. Germline CDR1 SGHRS, CDR2 YFSETQ. The CDR3, as DNA: TGCGCCAGCAGCTTGGGGGCCAGAAGTAACACTGAAGCTTTCTTT. Its protein product is CASSLGARSNTEAFF.

The gene calls are TRBV5-6 and TRBJ2-1; D is possibly TRBD2 (6 bases). Germline V CDR1 and CDR2: SGHDT, YYEEEE. CDR3 size: 12 residues. V was cut by 4 bases and J by 9 bases, with 11 bases left in between. For the CDR3, the DNA is TGTGCCAGCAGCGCCGGGGGTGGTGAGCAGTTCTTC. It translates to CASSAGGGEQFF.

J is TRBJ2-6 and V is TRBV6-5; 7 bases are a match to TRBD1. CDR1 is MNHEY and CDR2 is SVGAGI in the germline V gene. This CDR3 region has 15 residues. With V trimmed by 4 bases and J by 4 bases, 4 bases remained unmatched. This chain's CDR3 is CASSSPGQGANVLTF. CDR3 nucleotide sequence: TGTGCCAGCAGTTCCCCGGGACAGGGGGCCAACGTCCTGACTTTC.

This clonotype came up many times. The CDR3 DNA is TGTGCCAGCAAACAGGAACAGGGGATGGAGTCCGGGGAGCTGTTTTTT. Protein: CASKQEQGMESGELFF. The chain is built from TRBV12-3 or TRBV12-4 and TRBJ2-2; 7 nucleotides agree with TRBD1. CDR3 size: 16 residues. Trimming removed 7 bases from V and 6 bases from J; junction bases left unmatched: 14.

The chain links TRBV13 to TRBJ2-7, with 7 bases aligning to TRBD1. The germline V gene encodes CDR1 PRHDT and CDR2 FYEKMQ (reference sequence). The CDR3 consists of 17 residues. With 4 bases clipped from V and 2 bases from J, the junction kept 14 bases outside the gene matches. CDR3 DNA: TGTGCCAGCAGCTCCGACAGGGCACCCTACCAACCCTACGAGCAGTACTTC. This encodes CASSSDRAPYQPYEQYF. Together with reference TRBV13 and TRBJ2-7, the CDR3 gives the full variable domain: AAGVIQSPRHLIKEKRETATLKCYPIPRHDTVYWYQQGPGQDPQFLISFYEKMQSDKGSIPDRFSAQQFSDYHSELNMSSLELGDSALYFCASSSDRAPYQPYEQYFGPGTRLTVT.

The chain has TRBV18 and TRBJ1-2; D ambiguous. V lost 6 bases and J 4 bases, leaving 12 bases between the germline ends. Looked up from germline, CDR1 is KGHSH and CDR2 is LQKENI. The CDR3 has 13 amino acids. CDR3 sequence reads: CASSLGIPYGYTF. The CDR3 nucleotides are TGTGCCAGCTCGCTGGGGATCCCCTATGGCTACACCTTC. The full variable domain, its missing parts supplied by reference TRBV18 and TRBJ1-2, is NAGVMQNPRHLVRRRGQEARLRCSPMKGHSHVYWYRQLPEEGLKFMVYLQKENIIDESGMPKERFSAEFPKEGPSILRIQQVVRGDSAAYFCASSLGIPYGYTFGSGTRLTVV.

The rearrangement uses TRBV5-1 and TRBJ1-1, with 8 bases aligning to TRBD1. CDR3 length: 15 amino acids. J lost 4 bases, V lost 5 bases, and 10 bases had no gene match. Germline CDR1 reads SGHRS; CDR2 reads YFSETQ. CDR3 protein: CASRSNLDRATEAFF. CDR3 DNA sequence: TGCGCCAGCAGATCTAACCTGGACAGGGCCACTGAAGCTTTCTTT.

This clonotype has just a few counts. This chain joins TRBV6-1 and TRBJ1-1; 8 bases align to TRBD1. The CDR3 is made up of 14 amino acids. Germline CDR1 is MNHNS and CDR2 is SASEGT. V shed 7 bases and J 4 bases; nucleotides not matched to a gene: 8. The CDR3 coding sequence is TGTGCCAGCACAGGGACAGGCTGGGGCACTGAAGCTTTCTTT. Protein: CASTGTGWGTEAFF.

This chain uses TRBV10-2 with TRBJ1-1; a possible D gene is TRBD1 (5 bases). Germline CDR1 is WSHSY and CDR2 is SAAADI. CDR3 length: 12 residues. Trimming pared 4 bases from V and 6 bases from J, leaving 9 bases between. CDR3 DNA sequence: TGCGCCAGCAGTGGGGACTTAGCTGAAGCTTTCTTT. Protein: CASSGDLAEAFF.